The present T cell receptor beta chain was sequenced within a study of blood T cell repertoires in COVID-19 (dated by TCRdb to 2019 to 2021). For the study in its entirety: Samples covering the acute and convalescent phases of COVID-19 were provided by collaborators in the United States, Italy and Spain. Samples were obtained from the ongoing ImmuneRACE study (first 160 participants) and from about 1,300 subjects provided by 6 global collaborators. Where available, HLA class I and class II types were obtained from metadata supplied by the sample provider rather than from assay-based typing. The repertoires were released in a freely available public database intended as a resource for research on the immune response to SARS-CoV-2. Sample metadata almost always included a de-identified subject ID, COVID-19 status, age in years and sex. The dataset comprised deeply sampled blood TCRbeta repertoires from subjects exposed to, actively infected with, or recovered from COVID-19. The material from the prospective study consisted of cDNA or gDNA derived from T cells, B-cell-depleted T cells, or PBMCs. The research as a whole found: The quantity of clinical and demographic metadata differed by source and by participant and was supplied without curation.

Via the germline V gene (reference sequence), CDR1 is SEHNR and CDR2 FQNEAQ. V lost 5 bases and J lost 3 bases, and the count of bases not matched to a germline gene is 7. The CDR3, cysteine through phenylalanine, is 16 amino acids long. The read is trimmed to its CDR3 DNA, 48 bases read in frame from base 1. In this sample, this clone turned up many times. Its antigen remains undetermined. No much larger clonotype is one base removed from it; base qualities were not supplied. TCRbeta CDR3 regions were amplified from genomic DNA using the immunoSEQ Assay, a bias-controlled multiplex PCR. Concerning the study's data processing: Nucleated cell counts per sample were estimated from amplification of reference gene primers within the assay. Sequence reads were collapsed and filtered to measure the absolute abundance of every unique TCRbeta CDR3 rearrangement. For each sample, productive Simpson clonality was calculated as the square root of Simpson's diversity index over productive rearrangements. The table comes from immuneACCESS by way of TCRdb, which keeps in-frame sequences with V and J called. Part of the clones is missing from these tables; in studies checked, under half for an unresolved V gene and the rest for unknown reasons. Clonal size and the V and J genes are those of that table, whereas D and trimming came from the DNA. The sample records about 270,000 clones, around 88% of which are singletons. The ten largest clones capture around 1.3% of the sample.

Participants in the prospective study were enrolled through a virtual design, were aged roughly 18 to 90 years, and lived in approximately 25 United States geographic areas. Cohort assignment in the prospective study relied on participant-reported clinical history from a screening survey and a study questionnaire. In the prospective study, whole blood, serum and a nasopharyngeal or oropharyngeal swab were collected from each participant by mobile phlebotomists. Prospective study participants could optionally give additional blood draws and questionnaires over an approximately two-month period. Blood samples from the prospective study were shipped frozen or at room temperature prior to DNA extraction.

The sequence links TRBV7-9 to TRBJ2-7; 13 middle bases align to TRBD2. The sample was PBMCs or T cells enriched from blood (not recorded which). This TCR came from a woman aged 35 to 49 with acute COVID-19. The CDR3 region reads CASSPTSGRHIYEQYF. In nucleotides, the sequence is TGTGCCAGCAGCCCGACTAGCGGGAGGCATATCTACGAGCAGTACTTC.